This T cell receptor (beta chain) was recorded in a study of blood T cell repertoires in COVID-19. For the study at large: The cDNA or gDNA used as material had been derived from T cells, B-cell-depleted T cells, or PBMCs.

This CDR3 spans 17 amino acids. Germline V gives CDR1 LGHNA, CDR2 YSLEER. J lost 5 bases, V lost 1 base, and 9 bases had no gene match. Data came from immunoSEQ multiplex PCR; TCRdb stores just in-frame clones and leaves some out. The sample carries a few hundred thousand clones, roughly 81% recorded once. Sequenced: PBMCs or T cells enriched from blood (not recorded which). This sequence joins TRBV4-3 and TRBJ2-2; 8 nucleotides align to TRBD1. This receptor was taken from a woman aged 45-65 years who had been exposed to COVID-19. As DNA, the CDR3 is TGCGCCAGCAGCCAAGCGGCGAGGAGACAGGGGACCGGGGAGCTGTTTTTT. It translates to CASSQAARRQGTGELFF.